The T cell receptor beta chain described here comes from a study of Tregs in tolerant kidney transplant recipients. Produced via immunoSEQ multiplex PCR; TCRdb's table is partial and in-frame only. The sample lists 90,000 to 150,000 clones, around nine tenths occurring once. This CDR3 comprises 14 residues. CDR1 and CDR2 from the germline V gene are KGHSH and LQKENI. Trimming took 2 bases from V and 4 from J; bases not matched to a gene: 4. A remark on this clone: Antigen unknown.

General observations from the study: Biological reproducibility was not directly addressed in this study. Tregs expanded with activated donor B cells seemed most donor-specific. The small number of patients limits these findings pending further validation.

Unstimulated Tregs (CD4+CD25+CD127-) and CD4+CD25- non-Tregs were sorted from PBMCs. The chain has TRBV18 and TRBJ1-1, with 7 bases fitting TRBD1. Source material: CD4+ T cells from blood. The receptor was derived from a human donor in good health. CDR3 amino acids: CASSPETGATEAFF. In DNA, the CDR3 is TGTGCCAGCTCACCAGAAACAGGGGCCACTGAAGCTTTCTTT.